Shown below are 26 T cell receptor beta chains from a single sample sequenced in a study of T cell repertoires in cytomegalovirus infection. These receptors' antigens are unknown. Using its own MiXCR run on the reads, TCRdb lists one record per CDR3 protein. This table has more than 85,000 distinct CDR3 sequences, around 28% appearing once. Source: CD8+ T cells from cultured PBMCs, taken from culture after CMV antigen stimulation. The receptors come from a human donor in good health (CMV status not recorded). Some clones in this sample may be carry-over from other donors' samples.

Only a few counts were recorded for this clonotype. This sequence joins TRBV7-8 and TRBJ2-1; no definite D call. The germline V gene encodes CDR1 SGHVS and CDR2 FQNEAQ. The ends were cut back, 6 bases at V and 7 bases at J, with 10 bases in the middle. The CDR3 is 12 residues long. The CDR3 DNA reads TGTGCCAGCAGTTTAAAGTGGAATGAGCAGTTCTTC. Its translation: CASSLKWNEQFF. The whole variable domain, remainder taken from reference TRBV7-8 and TRBJ2-1, is GAGVSQSPRYKVAKRGQDVALRCDPISGHVSLFWYQQALGQGPEFLTYFQNEAQLDKSGLPSDRFFAERPEGSVSTLKIQRTQQEDSAVYLCASSLKWNEQFFGPGTRLTVL.

The chain recombines TRBV18 with TRBJ2-3, with D maybe TRBD1 (5 bases). The CDR3 consists of 15 residues. V lost 3 bases, J lost 4 bases, and 14 bases lay in between. Germline loops: CDR1 KGHSH, CDR2 LQKENI. This CDR3 reads CASSPTRAVADTQYF. In DNA, the CDR3 is TGTGCCAGCTCACCCACCAGGGCCGTGGCAGATACGCAGTATTTT.

The gene calls are TRBV7-9 and TRBJ1-2; 7 bases are shared with TRBD1. This CDR3 contains 14 residues. Germline assignment: CDR1 SEHNR and CDR2 FQNEAQ (reference sequence). J was trimmed by 6 bases and V by 4 bases; bases with no gene match: 8. CDR3 protein: CASSSSGGANGYTF. CDR3 sequence (DNA): TGTGCCAGCAGCTCCTCAGGGGGAGCTAATGGCTACACCTTC.

The chain couples TRBV7-6 to TRBJ1-1, with 9 bases aligning to TRBD1. With V trimmed by 1 base and J by 4 bases, 4 bases remained unmatched. CDR3 length: 15 amino acids. Germline V gives CDR1 SGHVS, CDR2 FNYEAQ. The CDR3 DNA reads as TGTGCCAGCAGCTTAGTTTCACAGGGGGCCACTGAAGCTTTCTTT. Protein product: CASSLVSQGATEAFF.

This chain uses TRBV7-9 with TRBJ2-5; TRBD1 matches 7 bases. With 0 bases clipped from V and 3 bases from J, the junction kept 4 bases outside the gene matches. Germline V CDR1 and CDR2: SEHNR, FQNEAQ (reference sequence). The CDR3 has 15 residues. This CDR3 is CASSLAQGVKETQYF. The CDR3 DNA follows: TGTGCCAGCAGCTTAGCTCAGGGGGTCAAAGAGACCCAGTACTTC. The whole variable domain, filled in from reference TRBV7-9 and TRBJ2-5, reads DTGVSQNPRHKITKRGQNVTFRCDPISEHNRLYWYRQTLGQGPEFLTYFQNEAQLEKSRLLSDRFSAERPKGSFSTLEIQRTEQGDSAMYLCASSLAQGVKETQYFGPGTRLLVL.

This clonotype was detected only a few times. The chain's CDR3 is CASSAVNTDTQYF. As DNA, the CDR3 is TGTGCCAGCAGTGCGGTGAACACAGATACGCAGTATTTT. The chain is built from TRBV12-3 or TRBV12-4 and TRBJ2-3; D is unclear. V dropped 5 bases and J dropped 2 bases, with 8 bases sitting between them. The CDR3 has 13 amino acids.

V and J are TRBV28 and TRBJ2-7, with 7 bases fitting TRBD1. Germline V gene lookup returns CDR1 MDHEN and CDR2 SYDVKM. V was pared by 4 bases and J by 6 bases, with 9 bases of the junction left unmatched. The length of the CDR3 is 14 residues. The CDR3 protein is CASSSPGTEAEQYF. The CDR3 DNA sequence: TGTGCCAGCAGTTCCCCCGGGACAGAGGCCGAGCAGTACTTC.

The chain recombines TRBV6-6 with TRBJ1-1, with 9 bases aligning to TRBD1. CDR1 MNHNY and CDR2 SVGAGI come from the germline V gene (reference sequence). The CDR3 runs to 12 residues. The J segment lost 10 bases and the V segment lost 6 bases, leaving 6 bases of the junction unmatched. The DNA of the CDR3 is TGTGCCAGCAGGGGCGGGACAGGGTTAGCTTTCTTT. Its translation: CASRGGTGLAFF.

V gene TRBV7-2 combines with J gene TRBJ2-3; D is undetermined. CDR1 is SGHTA, CDR2 FQGNSA, per germline. V lost 3 bases and J lost 0, with 10 bases in between. There are 15 residues in the CDR3. CDR3 loop: CASSLVRTSTDTQYF. The CDR3 coding sequence is TGTGCCAGCAGCTTGGTTCGCACTAGCACAGATACGCAGTATTTT.

Ten or more counts support this clonotype. The J gene is TRBJ2-5, the V gene TRBV18, with TRBD1 matching over 9 bases. The CDR3 totals 17 residues. Germline CDR1 is KGHSH and CDR2 is LQKENI. V gave up 2 bases and J gave up 3 bases; unmatched junction bases: 10. DNA of the CDR3: TGTGCCAGCTCACCAACGTTACCCGGGACAGGGAAAGAGACCCAGTACTTC. It encodes CASSPTLPGTGKETQYF. The full variable domain, completed using reference TRBV18 and TRBJ2-5, is NAGVMQNPRHLVRRRGQEARLRCSPMKGHSHVYWYRQLPEEGLKFMVYLQKENIIDESGMPKERFSAEFPKEGPSILRIQQVVRGDSAAYFCASSPTLPGTGKETQYFGPGTRLLVL.

There are many counts of this clonotype. The chain employs TRBV28 and TRBJ1-2; maybe TRBD1 (6 bases). Per the germline V gene, CDR1 is MDHEN and CDR2 is SYDVKM. Trimming left V 6 bases short and J 4 bases short, with 12 bases between. The length of the CDR3 is 13 residues. CDR3 loop: CASSLDRTYGYTF. DNA for the CDR3: TGTGCCAGCAGCCTCGACAGGACCTATGGCTACACCTTC.

V is TRBV27 and J is TRBJ2-7, with D possibly being TRBD1 (7 bases). CDR3 size: 16 residues. Trimming took 5 bases from V and 1 from J, leaving 18 bases between them. Germline V gene data show CDR1 as MNHEY and CDR2 as SMNVEV (reference sequence). In nucleotides, the CDR3 is TGTGCCAGCAGTCCGATCCGACAGGGAGGTTCCTACGAGCAGTACTTC. It translates to CASSPIRQGGSYEQYF.

This rearrangement joins TRBV5-1 to TRBJ1-1; the match to TRBD1 covers 7 bases. The CDR3 contains 16 residues. The germline V gene has CDR1 SGHRS and CDR2 YFSETQ. J was trimmed by 4 bases and V by 0 bases; bases with no gene match: 9. In DNA, the CDR3 is TGCGCCAGCAGCTTGGCAGGGGGATCTTTAAGCACTGAAGCTTTCTTT. Translated: CASSLAGGSLSTEAFF.

This chain joins TRBV28 and TRBJ2-4; D unresolved. CDR3 size: 13 residues. V lost 6 bases and J lost 7, with 13 bases in between. CDR1 is MDHEN, CDR2 SYDVKM, per germline. The DNA of the CDR3 is TGTGCCAGCAGCCCGCGGATTCACAACATTCAGTACTTC. Its protein product is CASSPRIHNIQYF. The entire variable domain, with the rest obtained from reference TRBV28 and TRBJ2-4, is as follows: DVKVTQSSRYLVKRTGEKVFLECVQDMDHENMFWYRQDPGLGLRLIYFSYDVKMKEKGDIPEGYSVSREKKERFSLILESASTNQTSMYLCASSPRIHNIQYFGAGTRLSVL.

In its sample, this clonotype was seen once. V gene TRBV29-1 combines with J gene TRBJ1-2, with no clear D. Germline V gene data show CDR1 as SQVTM and CDR2 as ANQGSEA. This CDR3 has 11 residues. V lost 0 bases, J lost 5 bases, and 4 bases lay in between. For the CDR3, the DNA is TGCAGCGTTGAAGACCGTTATGGCTACACCTTC. It is translated as CSVEDRYGYTF.

This clonotype has a count of ten or more. The DNA for the CDR3 is TGTGCCAGCAAGGAGACAGGTACCTTCTATGGCTACACCTTC. Translating it yields CASKETGTFYGYTF. The chain uses TRBV27 and TRBJ1-2, with D possibly being TRBD1 (6 bases). There are 14 residues in the CDR3. Deletions cut 7 bases from V and 4 bases from J, with 16 bases between. Germline V lookup: CDR1 MNHEY, CDR2 SMNVEV (reference sequence).

The rearrangement links TRBV5-6 to TRBJ2-2, with 7 bases aligning to TRBD1. The ends lost 4 bases at V and 4 bases at J; junction bases unmatched: 10. Germline lookup yields CDR1 SGHDT and CDR2 YYEEEE. CDR3 size: 16 residues. The CDR3 sequence: CASSPPGRGSTGELFF. Here the CDR3 DNA reads TGTGCCAGCAGCCCTCCGGGCAGGGGGAGCACCGGGGAGCTGTTTTTT.

This clonotype was seen once. This CDR3 is CASSQGLGDWETQYF. CDR3 nucleotides: TGTGCCAGCAGCCAGGGGTTGGGGGACTGGGAGACCCAGTACTTC. The chain joins TRBV11-2 to TRBJ2-5, with D perhaps matching TRBD1 or TRBD2 (6 bases each). Trimming left V 5 bases short and J 5 bases short, with 18 bases between. The CDR3 contains 15 residues. Germline V gene data show CDR1 as SGHAT and CDR2 as FQNNGV.

The chain links TRBV19 to TRBJ1-1; D is perhaps TRBD1 (5 bases). The CDR3 covers 13 residues. Trimming shortened V by 4 bases and J by 0 bases, and 6 bases separated the two germline ends. Germline V gene lookup returns CDR1 LNHDA and CDR2 SQIVND (reference sequence). Here the CDR3 DNA reads TGTGCCAGTAGTAGGGACTTGAACACTGAAGCTTTCTTT. Translation gives CASSRDLNTEAFF.

The genes are TRBV30 and TRBJ2-5; no clear D. Germline V CDR1 and CDR2: GTSNPN, SVGIG (reference sequence). The length of the CDR3 is 12 residues. The V end was cut by 0 bases, the J end by 2 bases, with 4 bases between. The CDR3 DNA follows: TGTGCCTGGAGTGTCCTGCAAGAGACCCAGTACTTC. Protein product: CAWSVLQETQYF.

The genes are TRBV13 and TRBJ2-1, with unresolved D. The V gene lost 0 bases and the J gene lost 9 bases, with 3 bases spanning the gap. CDR3 length: 11 amino acids. The germline V gene has CDR1 PRHDT and CDR2 FYEKMQ (reference sequence). The CDR3: CASSLGVEQFF. The CDR3 DNA sequence: TGTGCCAGCAGCTTAGGCGTTGAGCAGTTCTTC.

The V call is TRBV7-9, the J call TRBJ1-5; no definite D call. CDR1 and CDR2 from the germline V gene are SEHNR and FQNEAQ (reference sequence). The CDR3 is 15 residues long. With 1 base removed from V and 1 base from J, the gap between germline ends came to 8 bases. CDR3 nucleotides: TGTGCCAGCAGCTTAGGAGACGGGAGCAATCAGCCCCAGCATTTT. Protein sequence: CASSLGDGSNQPQHF.

This clonotype was counted between two and nine times. The CDR3 coding sequence is TGTGCCAGCAGCTTACCGGGGGGCTGGGTGGGTGAAGCTTTCTTT. This encodes CASSLPGGWVGEAFF. The chain is built from TRBV7-9 and TRBJ1-1, with D possibly being TRBD1 (6 bases). Germline CDR1 SEHNR, CDR2 FQNEAQ (reference sequence). V gave up 2 bases and J gave up 7 bases, with 17 bases separating them. The CDR3 has 15 amino acids. Looking up the rest from reference TRBV7-9 and TRBJ1-1 gives the full variable domain: DTGVSQNPRHKITKRGQNVTFRCDPISEHNRLYWYRQTLGQGPEFLTYFQNEAQLEKSRLLSDRFSAERPKGSFSTLEIQRTEQGDSAMYLCASSLPGGWVGEAFFGQGTRLTVV.

V usage is TRBV9 and J usage is TRBJ2-3, with TRBD2 matching 11 bases. CDR1 and CDR2 (germline): SGDLS, YYNGEE. Germline trimming cut 3 bases from V and 2 bases from J; bases unmatched to any gene: 5. This CDR3 contains 16 residues. CDR3 region: CASSAGTSGLTDTQYF. CDR3 nucleotide sequence: TGTGCCAGCAGCGCCGGGACTAGCGGTCTCACAGATACGCAGTATTTT.

This clonotype was seen only a few times. V gene TRBV6-8 combines with J gene TRBJ2-7; 10 bases fit TRBD1. The CDR3 is 15 amino acids. The trim removed 5 bases at V and 4 bases at J, leaving 8 bases unmatched. In germline, CDR1 is MNHGY, CDR2 SAAAGT. CDR3: CASSPGTGVGYEQYF. For the CDR3, the DNA is TGTGCCAGCAGTCCCGGGACAGGGGTGGGGTACGAGCAGTACTTC.

This clonotype has only a few counts. The chain's CDR3 is CASSYSKSMGALTGELFF. In nucleotides, the CDR3 is TGTGCCAGCAGTTACTCGAAGTCTATGGGGGCCCTCACCGGGGAGCTGTTTTTT. The chain has TRBV6-6 and TRBJ2-2; a weak D match, TRBD1 (6 bases). The CDR3 has 18 residues. CDR1 and CDR2 (germline): MNHNY, SVGAGI (reference sequence). The germline V and J ends were trimmed by 0 bases and 4 bases, with 18 bases remaining between them.